The 28 T cell receptor beta chains listed next were all sequenced from one sample in a study of CD8 T cells in Susac syndrome. The RNA input was roughly 0.45 to 1 ug, and it was reverse transcribed with random hexamers. From the immunoSEQ multiplex PCR reads, TCRdb called clonotypes with MiXCR, one entry per CDR3 protein. The data hold a few hundred thousand distinct CDR3 sequences, with about 92% observed a single time. The sequenced material came from CD4+ T cells from PBMCs. These receptors originate from a human donor with multiple sclerosis.

The chain couples TRBV6-6 to TRBJ2-5, with a weak D call TRBD2 (6 bases). Germline V gives CDR1 MNHNY, CDR2 SVGAGI (reference sequence). The CDR3 loop spans 15 amino acids. V lost 5 bases to trimming and J lost 1 base, with 14 bases between them. CDR3: CASSTTWGGQETQYF. CDR3 nucleotides: TGTGCCAGCAGTACGACCTGGGGAGGCCAAGAGACCCAGTACTTC.

In this sample, this clonotype turned up once. The chain links TRBV30 to TRBJ1-1; D gene unclear. From germline, CDR1 is GTSNPN and CDR2 SVGIG (reference sequence). V was cut by 2 bases and J by 3 bases, with 10 bases left in between. The CDR3 has 13 amino acids. Here the CDR3 reads CAWSPLLDTEAFF. The CDR3 DNA sequence: TGTGCCTGGAGTCCTCTCCTGGACACTGAAGCTTTCTTT.

V gene TRBV6-2 or TRBV6-3 combines with J gene TRBJ2-7; 10 bases fit TRBD2. V lost 2 bases to trimming and J lost 3 bases; unmatched junction nucleotides: 16. CDR1 MNHEY and CDR2 SVGEGT come from the germline V gene. This CDR3 comprises 19 residues. The CDR3: CASSYRTAARTSGFYEQYF. The DNA for the CDR3 is TGTGCCAGCAGTTACCGAACAGCCGCAAGGACTAGCGGTTTCTACGAGCAGTACTTC.

The V and J genes are TRBV30 and TRBJ1-1; tentatively, D is TRBD1 (6 bases). Trimming pared 5 bases from V and 4 bases from J, leaving 17 bases between. The CDR3 has 14 amino acids. Germline CDR1 GTSNPN, CDR2 SVGIG (reference sequence). The CDR3 DNA reads TGTGCCTGGCGATTCCGGGACATAGCCACTGAAGCTTTCTTT. It encodes CAWRFRDIATEAFF. The full variable domain, its missing parts supplied by reference TRBV30 and TRBJ1-1, is SQTIHQWPATLVQPVGSPLSLECTVEGTSNPNLYWYRQAAGRGLQLLFYSVGIGQISSEVPQNLSASRPQDRQFILSSKKLLLSDSGFYLCAWRFRDIATEAFFGQGTRLTVV.

CDR3 sequence reads: CASSAPGGGNEQFF. The CDR3 DNA is TGTGCCAGCAGCGCACCGGGGGGAGGCAATGAGCAGTTCTTC. This chain links TRBV7-8 with TRBJ2-1, with 7 bases lining up with TRBD2. The CDR3 is 14 residues long. V lost 5 bases, J lost 6 bases, and 7 bases stayed unmatched. Per germline, CDR1 SGHVS and CDR2 FQNEAQ.

The gene calls are TRBV21-1 and TRBJ2-1; the table's D call TRBD2 went unverified against the DNA. TRBV21-1 is assigned pseudogene status. The CDR3 has 19 amino acids. CDR3: CASSCSTGRELITYNEQFF. The CDR3 DNA follows: TGTGCCAGCAGCTGTTCTACCGGGCGTGAGCTCATCACCTACAATGAGCAGTTCTTC.

V gene TRBV29-1 combines with J gene TRBJ2-1; a weak D match, TRBD2 (6 bases). Germline V lookup: CDR1 SQVTM, CDR2 ANQGSEA. V was pared by 3 bases and J by 4 bases, with 10 bases between. This CDR3 has 13 amino acids. CDR3 sequence reads: CSVEEAGYNEQFF. Here the CDR3 DNA reads TGCAGCGTTGAGGAGGCGGGGTACAATGAGCAGTTCTTC.

The rearrangement uses TRBV19 and TRBJ2-1; D is perhaps TRBD2 (6 bases). This CDR3 has 14 residues. Germline V gene sequence: CDR1 LNHDA, CDR2 SQIVND (reference sequence). Deletions cut 1 base from V and 6 bases from J, with 10 bases between. The CDR3 sequence is CASSIGLGLNEQFF. The CDR3 nucleotides read TGTGCCAGTAGTATAGGTCTGGGACTCAATGAGCAGTTCTTC.

CDR3 in amino acids: CASSLLGETQYF. CDR3 DNA sequence: TGTGCCAGCAGCTTATTGGGAGAGACCCAGTACTTC. V is TRBV7-9 and J is TRBJ2-5; no definite D call. The germline V gene has CDR1 SEHNR and CDR2 FQNEAQ (reference sequence). The CDR3 contains 12 residues. Trimming cost V 2 bases and J 4 bases, with 5 bases left between them. Full variable domain (rest looked up from reference TRBV7-9 and TRBJ2-5): DTGVSQNPRHKITKRGQNVTFRCDPISEHNRLYWYRQTLGQGPEFLTYFQNEAQLEKSRLLSDRFSAERPKGSFSTLEIQRTEQGDSAMYLCASSLLGETQYFGPGTRLLVL.

The CDR3 region has the DNA TGCAGCGTGATTGGGGGGCTAGCGGGAATTAGCTCCTACAATGAGCAGTTCTTC. It encodes CSVIGGLAGISSYNEQFF. The chain couples TRBV29-1 to TRBJ2-1; 9 bases are shared with TRBD2. The germline CDR1 and CDR2 sequences are SQVTM and ANQGSEA. The length of the CDR3 is 18 residues. Unmatched junction bases numbered 15, after V lost 6 bases and J lost 0 bases.

This clonotype was detected only a few times. J is TRBJ1-6 and V is TRBV6-1, with no clear D. The V end was cut by 5 bases, the J end by 9 bases, with 11 bases between. CDR3 length equals 13 residues. Germline V gene lookup returns CDR1 MNHNS and CDR2 SASEGT. The CDR3 region is CASSSDHRSPLHF. In nucleotides, the CDR3 is TGTGCCAGCAGTTCGGACCACCGTTCACCCCTCCACTTT.

Here the CDR3 reads CASSQAARPGNTEAFF. Written as DNA, the CDR3 is TGCGCCAGCAGCCAAGCGGCCCGCCCGGGGAACACTGAAGCTTTCTTT. The chain combines TRBV4-3 with TRBJ1-1; D is undetermined. The CDR3 runs to 16 residues. Germline V gene data show CDR1 as LGHNA and CDR2 as YSLEER. The V gene lost 1 base and the J gene lost 1 base, with 13 bases spanning the gap.

The V and J genes are TRBV9 and TRBJ2-1, with 9 bases fitting TRBD2. Germline V gene lookup returns CDR1 SGDLS and CDR2 YYNGEE. The length of the CDR3 is 16 residues. Unmatched junction bases numbered 9, after V lost 0 bases and J lost 8 bases. CDR3 region: CASSVAFSGSGDEQFF. The DNA for the CDR3 is TGTGCCAGCAGCGTAGCTTTTAGCGGGAGCGGAGATGAGCAGTTCTTC.

V gene TRBV3-1 combines with J gene TRBJ1-2; D unclear. Germline CDR1 LGHDT, CDR2 YNNKEL (reference sequence). The V and J ends lost 4 bases and 7 bases respectively, with 13 bases between them. CDR3 length: 13 residues. For the CDR3, the DNA is TGTGCCAGCAGCCTGAGCGGGCTGGCTGGCTACACCTTC. Translation gives CASSLSGLAGYTF.

The chain carries TRBV7-3 and TRBJ2-1; TRBD2 matches 8 bases. The CDR3 covers 17 residues. Germline V gives CDR1 SGHTA, CDR2 FQGTGA. V lost 4 bases and J lost 7; bases outside the gene matches: 15. CDR3 bases: TGTGCCAGCAGCTCCTACTCAAGCGGGAGAGTTTTAAATGAGCAGTTCTTC. Protein: CASSSYSSGRVLNEQFF.

This chain joins TRBV2 and TRBJ2-1, with 15 bases fitting TRBD2. This CDR3 contains 13 residues. Germline CDR1 is SNHLY and CDR2 is FYNNEI. The V gene end was trimmed by 8 bases and the J gene end by 15 bases; junction bases not matched to a gene: 8. The DNA for the CDR3 is TGTGCCAGCGGAGGACTAGCGGGGGGGCGTATGTTCTTC. Its translation is CASGGLAGGRMFF.

V is TRBV3-1 and J is TRBJ1-2; TRBD1 might be the D (5 bases). The CDR3 has 12 residues. V lost 2 bases and J lost 8, with 9 bases in between. CDR1 and CDR2 (germline): LGHDT, YNNKEL (reference sequence). The CDR3 region has the DNA TGTGCCAGCAGCCAAACCGGGGCCGGCTACACCTTC. The encoded protein is CASSQTGAGYTF.

The V and J genes are TRBV20-1 and TRBJ2-3; 13 bases are shared with TRBD2. Germline V gene sequence: CDR1 DFQATT, CDR2 SNEGSKA (reference sequence). V trimming: 6 bases; J trimming: 1 base; junction bases outside the gene matches: 16. The CDR3 spans 19 residues. The chain's CDR3 is CSAELRTSGSSVGTDTQYF. CDR3 DNA sequence: TGCAGTGCAGAACTACGGACTAGCGGGAGCTCCGTCGGCACAGATACGCAGTATTTT.

Only one count was recorded for this clonotype. This chain connects TRBV7-3 to TRBJ2-3; 7 bases align to TRBD1. CDR1 is SGHTA and CDR2 is FQGTGA in the germline V gene. This CDR3 has 13 amino acids. The V gene end was trimmed by 6 bases and the J gene end by 6 bases; junction bases not matched to a gene: 6. The CDR3 coding sequence is TGTGCCAGCAGTTTACGACAGGGTGATACGCAGTATTTT. The encoded protein is CASSLRQGDTQYF.

V gene TRBV19 combines with J gene TRBJ1-2; 8 bases agree with TRBD1. The CDR3 runs to 14 residues. The V and J ends lost 5 bases and 7 bases, in that order; junction bases with no gene match: 9. In germline, CDR1 is LNHDA, CDR2 SQIVND (reference sequence). This CDR3 is CASSPGTGIGGYTF. CDR3 nucleotide sequence: TGTGCCAGTAGTCCTGGGACAGGAATCGGTGGCTACACCTTC.

The genes are TRBV7-9 and TRBJ2-3; a weak D match, TRBD1 (6 bases). The CDR3 totals 16 residues. Trimming pared 5 bases from V and 2 bases from J, leaving 17 bases between. The germline gives CDR1 SEHNR, CDR2 FQNEAQ (reference sequence). The CDR3: CASSHTTTGYTDTQYF. CDR3 nucleotides: TGTGCCAGCAGCCACACCACCACAGGGTACACAGATACGCAGTATTTT. Combining the CDR3 with reference TRBV7-9 and TRBJ2-3 gives the whole variable domain DTGVSQNPRHKITKRGQNVTFRCDPISEHNRLYWYRQTLGQGPEFLTYFQNEAQLEKSRLLSDRFSAERPKGSFSTLEIQRTEQGDSAMYLCASSHTTTGYTDTQYFGPGTRLTVL.

This clonotype was picked up one time. This chain joins TRBV6-6 and TRBJ1-1; the D is unclear. The germline gives CDR1 MNHNY, CDR2 SVGAGI (reference sequence). Between the trimmed V and J ends, which lost 2 bases and 8 bases, there was a span of 3 bases. The CDR3 runs to 10 residues. The CDR3 bases are TGTGCCAGCAGTTACGGGGAAGCTTTCTTT. The encoded protein is CASSYGEAFF.

The chain joins TRBV9 to TRBJ2-2, with D possibly being TRBD2 (5 bases). CDR1 is SGDLS, CDR2 YYNGEE, per germline. The V end was cut by 0 bases, the J end by 5 bases, with 11 bases between. The CDR3 has 15 amino acids. CDR3 in amino acids: CASSVDLARTGELFF. DNA for the CDR3: TGTGCCAGCAGCGTAGATCTAGCTAGGACCGGGGAGCTGTTTTTT.

The J gene is TRBJ1-4, the V gene TRBV7-3; D is unresolved. This CDR3 comprises 13 residues. The V gene's germline CDR1 is SGHTA and CDR2 FQGTGA. Trimming cost V 5 bases and J 3 bases, with 7 bases left between them. The CDR3 protein is CASSPGPNEKLFF. The DNA of the CDR3 is TGTGCCAGCAGCCCCGGACCTAATGAAAAACTGTTTTTT.

J is TRBJ1-5 and V is TRBV19, with 8 bases lining up with TRBD1. Germline assignment: CDR1 LNHDA and CDR2 SQIVND (reference sequence). After removal of 6 bases from V and 6 bases from J, the junction contained 10 bases not matched to a gene. The CDR3 sequence is 15 residues long. The CDR3, as DNA: TGTGCCAGTAGCGGCGAGACAGGGGTAAGTCAGCCCCAGCATTTT. Protein product: CASSGETGVSQPQHF.

The genes are TRBV21-1 and TRBJ1-6. TRBV21-1 is a recognized pseudogene. This CDR3 is 16 amino acids long. This CDR3 is CASSKGHSPSLRALHF. CDR3 nucleotides: TGTGCCAGCAGCAAAGGACACTCCCCAAGCCTTAGGGCCCTCCACTTT.

V gene TRBV10-1 combines with J gene TRBJ2-3; D possibly corresponds to TRBD2 (6 bases). Germline CDR1 and CDR2: WNHNN and SYGVQD (reference sequence). Trimming shortened V by 4 bases and J by 8 bases, and 13 bases separated the two germline ends. This CDR3 is 13 amino acids long. The CDR3 sequence is CASSARGIGTQYF. CDR3 nucleotides: TGCGCCAGCAGTGCCCGGGGGATTGGTACGCAGTATTTT.

The chain combines TRBV7-9 with TRBJ1-2; D might be TRBD1 (6 bases). This CDR3 contains 13 residues. Germline assignment: CDR1 SEHNR and CDR2 FQNEAQ (reference sequence). Trimming pared 3 bases from V and 3 bases from J, leaving 8 bases between. The CDR3 DNA sequence: TGTGCCAGCAGCTTTACAGGGCACTATGGCTACACCTTC. Translating gives CASSFTGHYGYTF. The entire variable domain, with the rest obtained from reference TRBV7-9 and TRBJ1-2, is as follows: DTGVSQNPRHKITKRGQNVTFRCDPISEHNRLYWYRQTLGQGPEFLTYFQNEAQLEKSRLLSDRFSAERPKGSFSTLEIQRTEQGDSAMYLCASSFTGHYGYTFGSGTRLTVV.